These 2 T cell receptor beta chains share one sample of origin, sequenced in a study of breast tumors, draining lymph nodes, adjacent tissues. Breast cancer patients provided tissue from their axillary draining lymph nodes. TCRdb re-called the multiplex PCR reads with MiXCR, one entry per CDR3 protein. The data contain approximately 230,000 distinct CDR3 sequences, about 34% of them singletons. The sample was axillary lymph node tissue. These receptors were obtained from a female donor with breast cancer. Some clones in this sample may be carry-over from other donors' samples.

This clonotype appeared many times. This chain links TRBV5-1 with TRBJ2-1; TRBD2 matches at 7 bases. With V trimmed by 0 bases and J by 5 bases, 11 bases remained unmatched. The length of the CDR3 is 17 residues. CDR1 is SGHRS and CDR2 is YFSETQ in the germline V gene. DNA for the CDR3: TGCGCCAGCAGCTTGGGGGCCGCGGGACTAACCAACAATGAGCAGTTCTTC. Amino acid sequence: CASSLGAAGLTNNEQFF. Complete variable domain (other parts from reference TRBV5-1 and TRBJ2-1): KAGVTQTPRYLIKTRGQQVTLSCSPISGHRSVSWYQQTPGQGLQFLFEYFSETQRNKGNFPGRFSGRQFSNSRSEMNVSTLELGDSALYLCASSLGAAGLTNNEQFFGPGTRLTVL.

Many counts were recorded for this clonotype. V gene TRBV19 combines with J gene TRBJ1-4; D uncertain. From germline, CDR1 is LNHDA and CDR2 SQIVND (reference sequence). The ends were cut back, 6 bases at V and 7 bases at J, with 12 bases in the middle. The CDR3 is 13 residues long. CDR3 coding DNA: TGTGCCAGTAGCGGGTGGACGGCTGAAAAACTGTTTTTT. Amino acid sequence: CASSGWTAEKLFF.